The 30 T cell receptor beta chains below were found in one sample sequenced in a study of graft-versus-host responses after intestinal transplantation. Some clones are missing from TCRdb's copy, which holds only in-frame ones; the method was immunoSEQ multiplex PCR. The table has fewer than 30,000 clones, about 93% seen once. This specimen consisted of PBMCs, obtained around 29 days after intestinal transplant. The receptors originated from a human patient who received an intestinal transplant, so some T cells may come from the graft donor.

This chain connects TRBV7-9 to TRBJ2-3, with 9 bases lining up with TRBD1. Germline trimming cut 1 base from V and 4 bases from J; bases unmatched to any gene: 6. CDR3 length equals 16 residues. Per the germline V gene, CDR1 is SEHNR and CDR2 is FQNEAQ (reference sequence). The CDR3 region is CASSLEGQGDPDTQYF. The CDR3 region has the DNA TGTGCCAGCAGCTTAGAGGGACAGGGTGACCCAGATACGCAGTATTTT.

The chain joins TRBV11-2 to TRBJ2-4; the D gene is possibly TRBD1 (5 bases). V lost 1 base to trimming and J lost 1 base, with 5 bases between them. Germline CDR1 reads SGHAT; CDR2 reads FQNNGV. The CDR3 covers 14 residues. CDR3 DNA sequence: TGTGCCAGCAGCTTAGGGGGCGCCAAAAACATTCAGTACTTC. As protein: CASSLGGAKNIQYF. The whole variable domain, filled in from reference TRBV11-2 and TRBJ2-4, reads EAGVAQSPRYKIIEKRQSVAFWCNPISGHATLYWYQQILGQGPKLLIQFQNNGVVDDSQLPKDRFSAERLKGVDSTLKIQPAKLEDSAVYLCASSLGGAKNIQYFGAGTRLSVL.

CDR3 DNA: TGTGCCAGCAGTGTCCTGGGATTGGACACTGAAGCTTTCTTT. It translates to CASSVLGLDTEAFF. The V gene is TRBV2, the J gene TRBJ1-1; no definite D call. V was pared by 4 bases and J by 3 bases, with 12 bases between. The CDR3 is 14 residues long. CDR1 is SNHLY and CDR2 is FYNNEI in the germline V gene. Full variable domain (missing parts from reference TRBV2 and TRBJ1-1): EPEVTQTPSHQVTQMGQEVILRCVPISNHLYFYWYRQILGQKVEFLVSFYNNEISEKSEIFDDQFSVERPDGSNFTLKIRSTKLEDSAMYFCASSVLGLDTEAFFGQGTRLTVV.

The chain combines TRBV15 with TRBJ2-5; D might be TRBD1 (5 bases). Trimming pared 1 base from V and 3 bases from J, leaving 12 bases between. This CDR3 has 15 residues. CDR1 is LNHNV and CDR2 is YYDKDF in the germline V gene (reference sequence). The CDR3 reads CATSRVPLGEETQYF. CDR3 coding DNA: TGTGCCACCAGCAGAGTACCCTTAGGGGAAGAGACCCAGTACTTC. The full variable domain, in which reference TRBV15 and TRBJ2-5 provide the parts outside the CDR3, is DAMVIQNPRYQVTQFGKPVTLSCSQTLNHNVMYWYQQKSSQAPKLLFHYYDKDFNNEADTPDNFQSRRPNTSFCFLDIRSPGLGDTAMYLCATSRVPLGEETQYFGPGTRLLVL.

This chain's CDR3 is CAWSVGPALGGNTIYF. The CDR3 DNA is TGTGCCTGGAGTGTAGGTCCGGCCCTAGGTGGAAACACCATATATTTT. This sequence joins TRBV30 and TRBJ1-3; no firm D call. Germline assignment: CDR1 GTSNPN and CDR2 SVGIG (reference sequence). Deletions cut 0 bases from V and 3 bases from J, with 15 bases between. This CDR3 contains 16 residues.

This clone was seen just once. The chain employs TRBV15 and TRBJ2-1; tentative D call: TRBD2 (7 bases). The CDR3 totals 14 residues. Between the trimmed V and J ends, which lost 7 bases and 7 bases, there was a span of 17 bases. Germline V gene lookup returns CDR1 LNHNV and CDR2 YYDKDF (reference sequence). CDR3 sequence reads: CATTGFEGGNEQFF. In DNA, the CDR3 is TGTGCCACCACCGGTTTCGAGGGGGGGAATGAGCAGTTCTTC.

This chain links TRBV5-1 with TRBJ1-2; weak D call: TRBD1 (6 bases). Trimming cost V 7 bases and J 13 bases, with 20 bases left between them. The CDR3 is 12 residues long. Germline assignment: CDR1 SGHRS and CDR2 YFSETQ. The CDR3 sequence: CASSPDNEGGTF. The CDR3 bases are TGCGCCAGCTCCCCCGACAACGAGGGGGGCACCTTC.

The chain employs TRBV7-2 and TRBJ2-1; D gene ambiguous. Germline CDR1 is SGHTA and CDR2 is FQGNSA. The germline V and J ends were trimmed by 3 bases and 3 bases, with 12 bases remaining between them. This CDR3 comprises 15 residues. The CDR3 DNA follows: TGTGCCAGCAGCTTTACAGTATCTTTCTACAATGAGCAGTTCTTC. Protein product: CASSFTVSFYNEQFF.

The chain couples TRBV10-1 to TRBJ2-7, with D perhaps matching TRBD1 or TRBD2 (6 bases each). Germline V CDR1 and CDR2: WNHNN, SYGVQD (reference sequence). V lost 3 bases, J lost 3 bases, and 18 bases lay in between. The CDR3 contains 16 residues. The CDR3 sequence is CASSDTTGGGFYEQYF. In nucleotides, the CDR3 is TGCGCCAGCAGTGATACAACAGGAGGGGGTTTCTACGAGCAGTACTTC.

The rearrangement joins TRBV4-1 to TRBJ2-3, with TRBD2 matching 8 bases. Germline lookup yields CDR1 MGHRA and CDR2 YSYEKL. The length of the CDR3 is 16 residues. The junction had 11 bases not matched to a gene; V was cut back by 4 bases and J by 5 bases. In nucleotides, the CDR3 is TGCGCCAGCAGCCGCATACCGGGACTAGTGGAAGATACGCAGTATTTT. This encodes CASSRIPGLVEDTQYF.

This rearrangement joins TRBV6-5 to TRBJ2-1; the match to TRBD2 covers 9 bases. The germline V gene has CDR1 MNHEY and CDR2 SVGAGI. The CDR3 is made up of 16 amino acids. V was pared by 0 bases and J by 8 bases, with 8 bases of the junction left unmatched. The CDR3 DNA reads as TGTGCCAGCAGTTACTCGACGGGCGGGAGGGCCCATGAGCAGTTCTTC. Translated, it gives CASSYSTGGRAHEQFF.

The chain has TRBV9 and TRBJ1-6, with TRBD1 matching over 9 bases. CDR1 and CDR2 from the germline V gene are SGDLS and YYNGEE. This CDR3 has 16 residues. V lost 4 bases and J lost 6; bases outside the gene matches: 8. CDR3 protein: CASSLGTGRSNSPLHF. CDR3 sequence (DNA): TGTGCCAGCAGCTTAGGGACAGGGAGGAGTAATTCACCCCTCCACTTT.

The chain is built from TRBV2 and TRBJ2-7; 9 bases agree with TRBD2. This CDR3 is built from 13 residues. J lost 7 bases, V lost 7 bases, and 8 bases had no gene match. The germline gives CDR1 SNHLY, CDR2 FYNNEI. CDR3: CASMAGGPREQYF. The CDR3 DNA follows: TGTGCCAGCATGGCGGGGGGGCCGAGGGAGCAGTACTTC.

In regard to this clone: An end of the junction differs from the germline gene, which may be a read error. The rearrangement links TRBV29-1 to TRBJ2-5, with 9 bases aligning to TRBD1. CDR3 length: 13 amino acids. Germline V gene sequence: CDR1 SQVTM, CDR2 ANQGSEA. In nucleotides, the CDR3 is TGCAGCGTTGAGGAGCCTTTCCGGGACAGGGAGGACTTC. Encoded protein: CSVEEPFRDREDF. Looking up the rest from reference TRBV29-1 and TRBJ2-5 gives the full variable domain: SAVISQKPSRDICQRGTSLTIQCQVDSQVTMMFWYRQQPGQSLTLIATANQGSEATYESGFVIDKFPISRPNLTFSTLTVSNMSPEDSSIYLCSVEEPFRDREDFGPGTRLLVL.

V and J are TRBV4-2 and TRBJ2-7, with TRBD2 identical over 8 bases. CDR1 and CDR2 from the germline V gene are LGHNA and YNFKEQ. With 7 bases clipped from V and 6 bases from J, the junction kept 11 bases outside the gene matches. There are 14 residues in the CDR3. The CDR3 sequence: CASMPSVGGGEQYF. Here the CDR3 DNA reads TGTGCCAGCATGCCTAGCGTCGGGGGGGGCGAGCAGTACTTC.

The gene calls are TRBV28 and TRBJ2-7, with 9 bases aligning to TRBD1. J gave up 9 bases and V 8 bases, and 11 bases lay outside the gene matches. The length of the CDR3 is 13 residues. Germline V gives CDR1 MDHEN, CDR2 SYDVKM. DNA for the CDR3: TGTGCCAGCCGGCGGGGACAGGGTCTTGGGCAGTACTTC. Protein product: CASRRGQGLGQYF.

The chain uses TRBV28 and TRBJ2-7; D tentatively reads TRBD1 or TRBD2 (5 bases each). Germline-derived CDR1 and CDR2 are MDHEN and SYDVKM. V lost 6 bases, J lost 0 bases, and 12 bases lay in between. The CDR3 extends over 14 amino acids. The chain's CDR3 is CASSLRGYSYEQYF. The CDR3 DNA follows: TGTGCCAGCAGCCTACGGGGCTACTCCTACGAGCAGTACTTC.

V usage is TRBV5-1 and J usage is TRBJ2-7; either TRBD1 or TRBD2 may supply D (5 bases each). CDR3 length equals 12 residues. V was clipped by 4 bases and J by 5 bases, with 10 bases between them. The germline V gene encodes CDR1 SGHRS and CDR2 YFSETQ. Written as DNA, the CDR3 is TGCGCCAGCAGCATGGGGGTTCACGAGCAGTACTTC. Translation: CASSMGVHEQYF.

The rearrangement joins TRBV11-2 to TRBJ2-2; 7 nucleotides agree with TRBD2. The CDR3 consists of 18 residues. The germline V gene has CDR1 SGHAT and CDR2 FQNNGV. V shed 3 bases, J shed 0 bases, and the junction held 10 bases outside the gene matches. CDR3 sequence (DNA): TGTGCCAGCAGCTTTTCAGGAGGCCTAGCGGCGAACACCGGGGAGCTGTTTTTT. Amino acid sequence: CASSFSGGLAANTGELFF.

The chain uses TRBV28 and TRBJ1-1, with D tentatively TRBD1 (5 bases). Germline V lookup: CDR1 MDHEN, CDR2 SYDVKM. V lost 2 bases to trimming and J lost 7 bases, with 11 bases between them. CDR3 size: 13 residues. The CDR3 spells CASSLRGVGEAFF. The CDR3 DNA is TGTGCCAGCAGTTTACGGGGGGTAGGTGAAGCTTTCTTT. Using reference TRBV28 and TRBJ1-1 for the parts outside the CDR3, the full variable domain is DVKVTQSSRYLVKRTGEKVFLECVQDMDHENMFWYRQDPGLGLRLIYFSYDVKMKEKGDIPEGYSVSREKKERFSLILESASTNQTSMYLCASSLRGVGEAFFGQGTRLTVV.

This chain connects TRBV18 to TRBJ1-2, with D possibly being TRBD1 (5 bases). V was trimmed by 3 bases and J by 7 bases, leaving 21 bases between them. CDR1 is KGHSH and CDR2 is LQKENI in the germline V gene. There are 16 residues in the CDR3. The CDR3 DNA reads TGTGCCAGCTCACCGGAGACAGTGCGGACCCTCTCTGGCTACACCTTC. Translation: CASSPETVRTLSGYTF.

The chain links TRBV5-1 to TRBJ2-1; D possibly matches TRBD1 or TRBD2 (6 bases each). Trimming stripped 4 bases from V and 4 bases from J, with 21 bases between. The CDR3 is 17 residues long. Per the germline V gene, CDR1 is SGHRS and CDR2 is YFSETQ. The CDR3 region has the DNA TGCGCCAGCAGCGAATATTACAGGGAGGACAATTACAATGAGCAGTTCTTC. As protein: CASSEYYREDNYNEQFF.

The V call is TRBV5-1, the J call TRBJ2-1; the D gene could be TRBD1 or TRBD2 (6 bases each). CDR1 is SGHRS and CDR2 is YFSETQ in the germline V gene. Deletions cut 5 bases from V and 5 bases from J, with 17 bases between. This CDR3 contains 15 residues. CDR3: CASSRRGDPNNEQFF. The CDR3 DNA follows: TGCGCCAGCAGTCGTAGGGGGGACCCTAACAATGAGCAGTTCTTC.

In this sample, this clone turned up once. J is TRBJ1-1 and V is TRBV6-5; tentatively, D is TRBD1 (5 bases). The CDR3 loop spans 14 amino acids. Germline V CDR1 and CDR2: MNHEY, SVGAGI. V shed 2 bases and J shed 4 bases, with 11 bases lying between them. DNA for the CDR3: TGTGCCAGCAGTTACGCCCCCGGGGGCACTGAAGCTTTCTTT. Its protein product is CASSYAPGGTEAFF.

The CDR3 spells CASSGLAGALAGELFF. In DNA, the CDR3 is TGCGCCAGCAGTGGGCTAGCGGGAGCCCTTGCCGGGGAGCTGTTTTTT. The chain uses TRBV10-2 and TRBJ2-2; the match to TRBD2 covers 10 bases. V was pared by 4 bases and J by 6 bases, with 8 bases of the junction left unmatched. This CDR3 has 16 residues. Germline values: CDR1 WSHSY, CDR2 SAAADI.

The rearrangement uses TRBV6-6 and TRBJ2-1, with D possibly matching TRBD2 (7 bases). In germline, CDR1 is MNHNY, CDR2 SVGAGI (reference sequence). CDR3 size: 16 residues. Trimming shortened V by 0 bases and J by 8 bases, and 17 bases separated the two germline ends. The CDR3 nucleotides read TGTGCCAGCAGTTACTCAGGGGGGAGGGCCGTAGATGAGCAGTTCTTC. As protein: CASSYSGGRAVDEQFF.

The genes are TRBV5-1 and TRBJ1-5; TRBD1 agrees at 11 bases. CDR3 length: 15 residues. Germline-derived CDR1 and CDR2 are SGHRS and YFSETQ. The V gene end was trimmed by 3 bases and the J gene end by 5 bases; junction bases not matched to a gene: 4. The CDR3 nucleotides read TGCGCCAGCAGCTGGACAGGGGGCAAGGATCAGCCCCAGCATTTT. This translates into CASSWTGGKDQPQHF. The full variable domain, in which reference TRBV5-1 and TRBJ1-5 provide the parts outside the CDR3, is KAGVTQTPRYLIKTRGQQVTLSCSPISGHRSVSWYQQTPGQGLQFLFEYFSETQRNKGNFPGRFSGRQFSNSRSEMNVSTLELGDSALYLCASSWTGGKDQPQHFGDGTRLSIL.

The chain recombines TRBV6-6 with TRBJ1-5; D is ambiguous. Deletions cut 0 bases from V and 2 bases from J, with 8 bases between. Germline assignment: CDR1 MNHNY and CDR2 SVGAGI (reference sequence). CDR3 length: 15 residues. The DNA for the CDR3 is TGTGCCAGCAGTTACTCGAGGCAGGGCAATCAGCCCCAGCATTTT. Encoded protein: CASSYSRQGNQPQHF.

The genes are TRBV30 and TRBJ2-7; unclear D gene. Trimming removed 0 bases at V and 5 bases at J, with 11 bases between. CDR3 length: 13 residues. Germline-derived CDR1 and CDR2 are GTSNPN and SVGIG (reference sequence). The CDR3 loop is CAWSVKGWDEQYF. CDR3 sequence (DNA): TGTGCCTGGAGTGTGAAGGGATGGGACGAGCAGTACTTC. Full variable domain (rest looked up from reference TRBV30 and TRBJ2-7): SQTIHQWPATLVQPVGSPLSLECTVEGTSNPNLYWYRQAAGRGLQLLFYSVGIGQISSEVPQNLSASRPQDRQFILSSKKLLLSDSGFYLCAWSVKGWDEQYFGPGTRLTVT.

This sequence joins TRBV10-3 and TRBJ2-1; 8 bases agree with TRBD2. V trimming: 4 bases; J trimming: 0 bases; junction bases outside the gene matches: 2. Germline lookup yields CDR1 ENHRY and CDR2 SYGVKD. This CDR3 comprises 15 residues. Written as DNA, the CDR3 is TGTGCCATCAGTGGGAGCGGGAGCTCCTACAATGAGCAGTTCTTC. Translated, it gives CAISGSGSSYNEQFF.